The 24 T cell receptor beta chains presented below share a single source sample, sequenced in a study of blood T cell repertoires in COVID-19. Measured with immunoSEQ multiplex PCR; TCRdb has only the in-frame clones, and not every one. Of roughly 100,000 clones listed, 87% are singletons. Sequencing was performed on peripheral blood. The receptors were gathered from a man over 45 in a cohort sampled during active COVID-19.

The chain has TRBV7-9 and TRBJ2-1, with 10 bases fitting TRBD2. V was pared by 1 base and J by 7 bases, with 1 base of the junction left unmatched. CDR3 size: 14 residues. Germline V gene sequence: CDR1 SEHNR, CDR2 FQNEAQ (reference sequence). CDR3 loop: CASSLEGLANEQFF. In DNA form, the CDR3 reads TGTGCCAGCAGCTTAGAGGGACTAGCGAATGAGCAGTTCTTC.

This clone appeared a single time. The gene calls are TRBV5-6 and TRBJ1-5; D is possibly TRBD1 (5 bases). The CDR3 has 16 amino acids. CDR1 and CDR2 from the germline V gene are SGHDT and YYEEEE. Between the trimmed V and J ends, which lost 4 bases and 0 bases, there was a span of 14 bases. The CDR3 DNA follows: TGTGCCAGCAGCAGGGGCGCAGCCCGTAGCAATCAGCCCCAGCATTTT. Its protein is CASSRGAARSNQPQHF.

This sequence joins TRBV25-1 and TRBJ2-7; D unresolved. CDR3 length equals 12 residues. CDR1 and CDR2 (germline): MGHDK, SYGVNS. The V end was cut by 8 bases, the J end by 9 bases, with 17 bases between. The CDR3 DNA sequence: TGTGCCAGCGGGCGATCGGATCGGTGGCAGTACTTC. Protein product: CASGRSDRWQYF.

This clone was counted between two and nine times. The rearrangement joins TRBV5-4 to TRBJ2-2; 10 bases agree with TRBD1. CDR3 length equals 16 residues. After removal of 4 bases from V and 6 bases from J, the junction contained 9 bases not matched to a gene. The germline CDR1 and CDR2 sequences are SGHNT and YYREEE (reference sequence). CDR3 loop: CASSLRTGGTAGELFF. CDR3 DNA: TGTGCCAGCAGCCTTAGGACAGGGGGAACCGCCGGGGAGCTGTTTTTT.

This clone was counted once. The rearrangement links TRBV4-3 to TRBJ1-4; D may be TRBD1 (5 bases). Trimming removed 2 bases from V and 2 bases from J, with 21 bases in between. The CDR3 is 19 residues long. Germline CDR1 LGHNA, CDR2 YSLEER. The CDR3 DNA follows: TGCGCCAGCAGCCAACTCTTGGGCAGGGTGGTGGGGACTAATGAAAAACTGTTTTTT. Amino acids: CASSQLLGRVVGTNEKLFF.

V is TRBV6-5 and J is TRBJ1-5, with 8 positions matching TRBD1. J was trimmed by 5 bases and V by 2 bases; bases with no gene match: 5. Germline V lookup: CDR1 MNHEY, CDR2 SVGAGI. CDR3 size: 15 residues. This chain's CDR3 is CASSYVQGAYQPQHF. Here the CDR3 DNA reads TGTGCCAGCAGTTACGTGCAGGGGGCCTATCAGCCCCAGCATTTT.

This chain joins TRBV28 and TRBJ2-6; D ambiguous. The CDR3 length is 13 residues. Trimming left V 8 bases short and J 1 base short, with 6 bases between. The germline V gene encodes CDR1 MDHEN and CDR2 SYDVKM. DNA of the CDR3: TGTGCCAGCGGCCCATCTGGGGCCAACGTCCTGACTTTC. Its translation: CASGPSGANVLTF. The variable domain in full, with the rest retrieved from reference TRBV28 and TRBJ2-6, is DVKVTQSSRYLVKRTGEKVFLECVQDMDHENMFWYRQDPGLGLRLIYFSYDVKMKEKGDIPEGYSVSREKKERFSLILESASTNQTSMYLCASGPSGANVLTFGAGSRLTVL.

In this sample, this clone turned up once. Other DNA sequences within the sample encode an identical CDR3. This chain connects TRBV7-2 to TRBJ1-1, with 7 bases aligning to TRBD1. The CDR3 has 13 amino acids. Looked up from germline, CDR1 is SGHTA and CDR2 is FQGNSA. Germline trimming cut 3 bases from V and 4 bases from J; bases unmatched to any gene: 2. The CDR3 spells CASSFRQGTEAFF. CDR3 sequence (DNA): TGTGCCAGCAGCTTTCGACAGGGCACTGAAGCTTTCTTT. The whole variable domain, filled in from reference TRBV7-2 and TRBJ1-1, reads GAGVSQSPSNKVTEKGKDVELRCDPISGHTALYWYRQSLGQGLEFLIYFQGNSAPDKSGLPSDRFSAERTGGSVSTLTIQRTQQEDSAVYLCASSFRQGTEAFFGQGTRLTVV.

This chain uses TRBV7-9 with TRBJ1-1, with unresolved D. The CDR3 is 15 amino acids. The V and J ends lost 5 bases and 8 bases respectively, with 21 bases between them. CDR1 is SEHNR and CDR2 is FQNEAQ in the germline V gene (reference sequence). CDR3 in DNA: TGTGCCAGCAGCCGGTTAGTATCGGTCCGGGTCGAAGCTTTCTTT. Protein sequence: CASSRLVSVRVEAFF.

This chain uses TRBV7-8 with TRBJ2-5; tentative D call: TRBD2 (6 bases). Between the trimmed V and J ends, which lost 5 bases and 1 base, there was a span of 11 bases. The CDR3 sequence is 14 residues long. Germline loops: CDR1 SGHVS, CDR2 FQNEAQ. The CDR3 region has the DNA TGTGCCAGCAGCCCCCGGGACTTCCAAGAGACCCAGTACTTC. Its protein product is CASSPRDFQETQYF.

The V and J genes are TRBV5-8 and TRBJ1-1; D might be TRBD1 (6 bases). CDR1 and CDR2 from the germline V gene are SGHTS and YDEGEE. Trimming removed 7 bases from V and 0 bases from J, with 19 bases in between. This CDR3 has 16 amino acids. CDR3: CASPKDGGPMNTEAFF. For the CDR3, the DNA is TGTGCCAGCCCCAAAGACGGGGGGCCCATGAACACTGAAGCTTTCTTT.

The CDR3 protein is CASSFPREGQPQHF. The CDR3 DNA sequence: TGTGCCAGCAGTTTCCCCCGGGAGGGACAGCCCCAGCATTTT. The chain uses TRBV28 and TRBJ1-5; D not certain. Per the germline V gene, CDR1 is MDHEN and CDR2 is SYDVKM. V lost 3 bases and J 7 bases, leaving 13 bases between the germline ends. The CDR3 covers 14 residues.

This chain links TRBV6-2 or TRBV6-3 with TRBJ2-2, with D maybe TRBD1 (6 bases). CDR1 MNHEY and CDR2 SVGEGT come from the germline V gene. The ends were cut back, 0 bases at V and 7 bases at J, with 18 bases in the middle. The CDR3 is 17 residues long. DNA for the CDR3: TGTGCCAGCAGTTACTCCGTGGTGGGGGCGAAAGACGGGGAGCTGTTTTTT. This codes for CASSYSVVGAKDGELFF.

This clone showed up just once. The chain combines TRBV5-4 with TRBJ1-3; 7 positions match TRBD1. This CDR3 is built from 15 residues. Germline V gene lookup returns CDR1 SGHNT and CDR2 YYREEE (reference sequence). Germline trimming cut 3 bases from V and 2 bases from J; bases unmatched to any gene: 5. The CDR3 coding sequence is TGTGCCAGCAGCTCCCCCGGACAGGCTGGAAACACCATATATTTT. It yields the protein CASSSPGQAGNTIYF.

The chain carries TRBV5-4 and TRBJ1-5, with a tentative D call TRBD1 (5 bases). Looked up from germline, CDR1 is SGHNT and CDR2 is YYREEE (reference sequence). V gave up 1 base and J gave up 4 bases, with 6 bases separating them. The CDR3 has 13 amino acids. Here the CDR3 DNA reads TGTGCCAGCAGCTTGCAGGGAAATCAGCCCCAGCATTTT. This translates into CASSLQGNQPQHF.

The chain recombines TRBV14 with TRBJ2-4; D possibly corresponds to TRBD1 (5 bases). V lost 1 base and J 7 bases, leaving 11 bases between the germline ends. Germline values: CDR1 SGHDN, CDR2 FVKESK. This CDR3 contains 14 residues. The CDR3 region has the DNA TGTGCCAGCAGCCAAGGTAGCCAGGGTAACATTCAGTACTTC. It specifies CASSQGSQGNIQYF.

The chain carries TRBV19 and TRBJ1-4, with D possibly being TRBD1 (6 bases). Trimming left V 3 bases short and J 7 bases short, with 18 bases between. The germline CDR1 and CDR2 sequences are LNHDA and SQIVND (reference sequence). The CDR3 sequence is 16 residues long. The CDR3 region has the DNA TGTGCCAGTAGTATCCCGATAGGGGGATCTGGTGAAAAACTGTTTTTT. Its translation: CASSIPIGGSGEKLFF.

The chain recombines TRBV4-2 with TRBJ2-7; 8 positions agree with TRBD1. This CDR3 comprises 14 residues. The trim removed 3 bases at V and 1 base at J, leaving 2 bases unmatched. The germline gives CDR1 LGHNA, CDR2 YNFKEQ. The CDR3 spells CASSQNRGSYEQYV. The CDR3 region has the DNA TGTGCCAGCAGCCAGAACAGGGGGTCCTACGAGCAGTACGTC.

V usage is TRBV11-2 and J usage is TRBJ2-2; D is ambiguous. CDR1 is SGHAT, CDR2 FQNNGV, per germline. V gave up 1 base and J gave up 1 base, with 7 bases separating them. The CDR3 contains 15 residues. In nucleotides, the CDR3 is TGTGCCAGCAGCTTAGTCCCGAGGAACACCGGGGAGCTGTTTTTT. Encoded protein: CASSLVPRNTGELFF.

This rearrangement joins TRBV3-1 (or the pseudogene TRBV3-2) to TRBJ2-5; no clear D. The CDR3 totals 13 residues. Germline V CDR1 and CDR2: LGHDT, YNNKEL (reference sequence). Trimming removed 3 bases at V and 3 bases at J, with 8 bases between. The CDR3 region has the DNA TGTGCCAGCAGCCACAGCACTAAAGAGACCCAGTACTTC. Amino acids: CASSHSTKETQYF.

This chain links TRBV5-1 with TRBJ2-2; unclear D gene. The germline V gene has CDR1 SGHRS and CDR2 YFSETQ. V was pared by 2 bases and J by 3 bases, with 8 bases between. CDR3 length: 14 residues. In DNA form, the CDR3 reads TGCGCCAGCAGCTTAGTAGTCGACACCGGGGAGCTGTTTTTT. Amino acid sequence: CASSLVVDTGELFF.

The chain recombines TRBV5-5 with TRBJ2-4; 7 bases are a match to TRBD1. The CDR3 has 15 amino acids. Germline V gene lookup returns CDR1 SGHKS and CDR2 YYEKEE (reference sequence). Trimming took 4 bases from V and 7 from J; bases not matched to a gene: 11. DNA for the CDR3: TGTGCCAGCAGCCCCAAGGGACAGCCAGGGAACATTCAGTACTTC. Translating gives CASSPKGQPGNIQYF.

This CDR3 reads CATSRDEAQGEYEQYF. For the CDR3, the DNA is TGTGCCACCAGCAGAGATGAAGCACAGGGTGAATACGAGCAGTACTTC. The chain has TRBV15 and TRBJ2-7, with D possibly being TRBD1 (6 bases). Germline V gene data show CDR1 as LNHNV and CDR2 as YYDKDF (reference sequence). CDR3 length: 16 residues. V lost 0 bases and J 4 bases, leaving 16 bases between the germline ends.

This chain joins TRBV11-2 and TRBJ2-3; TRBD2 aligns across 11 bases. CDR3 length equals 18 residues. Per the germline V gene, CDR1 is SGHAT and CDR2 is FQNNGV. After removal of 0 bases from V and 0 bases from J, the junction contained 5 bases not matched to a gene. The CDR3 bases are TGTGCCAGCAGCTTAGATGGACTAGCGGGTCTTAGCACAGATACGCAGTATTTT. It is translated as CASSLDGLAGLSTDTQYF.